This T cell receptor (beta chain) was documented in a study of blood T cell repertoires in COVID-19. Original methodology: Counts of nucleated cells, estimated from reference gene primer amplification, were obtained. Data came from immunoSEQ multiplex PCR; TCRdb stores just in-frame clones and leaves some out. The V and J calls and clone size are taken from that table; D and trimming were inferred from the DNA. The sample consists of hundreds of thousands of clones, more than 65% of them appearing once. The sample consisted of peripheral blood. The TCR originated in a woman in her 40s with active or convalescent COVID-19.

The CDR3 DNA sequence: TGTGCCAGCAGCTTTGGGTCAGGGTGGGACACTGAAGCTTTCTTT. Translated, it gives CASSFGSGWDTEAFF. This rearrangement joins TRBV11-2 to TRBJ1-1; perhaps TRBD1 as D (5 bases). The CDR3 is 15 residues long. Germline V gene sequence: CDR1 SGHAT, CDR2 FQNNGV. V lost 3 bases to trimming and J lost 3 bases, with 14 bases between them.